This T cell receptor (beta chain) was identified during a study of cytomegalovirus exposure and HLA in healthy donors. As for the study in general: Most donors, around 81% of 398 genotyped, fell in the Caucasian-associated ancestry cluster.

It was with 60 Vbeta and 13 Jbeta primers that the PCR ran. Sequencing was performed with immunoSEQ multiplex PCR; in TCRdb, only in-frame clones are kept and a portion is missing. Of roughly 200,000 clones listed, roughly 78% were seen once; the top ten hold approximately 4.4%. Points on this clone: What it binds is not known.

Healthy individuals who donated bone marrow served as the donors. Study results and caveats: Donors belonging to an Asian-associated ancestry cluster reportedly showed fewer N-insertions in productive TCRs than the roughly 670-donor mean, according to what a later analysis found. Overall, around 160 TCR beta chains were annotated as cytomegalovirus-associated.

The germline V gene encodes CDR1 SGHVS and CDR2 FNYEAQ. CDR3 size: 15 residues. The V end lost 1 base, the J end lost 0 bases, and 8 bases lay between the germline ends. The receptor comes from a woman aged 30 to 39 in good health and CMV-seropositive. This chain joins TRBV7-6 and TRBJ2-3; D remains unclear. Input material: PBMCs. CDR3 residues: CASSLGPGSTDTQYF. Written as DNA, the CDR3 is TGTGCCAGCAGCTTAGGGCCCGGGAGCACAGATACGCAGTATTTT.